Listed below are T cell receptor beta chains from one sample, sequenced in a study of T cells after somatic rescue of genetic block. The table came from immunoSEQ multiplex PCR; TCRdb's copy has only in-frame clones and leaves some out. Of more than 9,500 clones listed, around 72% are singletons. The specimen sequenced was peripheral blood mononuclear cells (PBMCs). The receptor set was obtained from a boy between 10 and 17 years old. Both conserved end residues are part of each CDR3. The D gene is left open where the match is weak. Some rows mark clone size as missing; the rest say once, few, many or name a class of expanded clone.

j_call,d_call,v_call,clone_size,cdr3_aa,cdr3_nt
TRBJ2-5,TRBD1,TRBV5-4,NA,CASSLLQGSQETQYF,TGTGCCAGCAGCTTGTTACAGGGGTCCCAAGAGACCCAGTACTTC
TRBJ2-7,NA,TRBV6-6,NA,CASSYSPYGGYEQYF,TGTGCCAGCAGTTACTCCCCTTATGGGGGCTACGAGCAGTACTTC
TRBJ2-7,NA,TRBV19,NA,CASSGGLSFYEQYF,TGTGCCAGTAGTGGGGGACTTTCTTTCTACGAGCAGTACTTC
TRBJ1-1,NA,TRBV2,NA,CASGNTEAFF,TGTGCCAGCGGGAACACTGAAGCTTTCTTT
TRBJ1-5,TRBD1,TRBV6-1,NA,CASSELGQGVQPQHF,TGTGCCAGCAGTGAATTGGGACAGGGGGTGCAGCCCCAGCATTTT
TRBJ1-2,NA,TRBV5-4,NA,CASRMQGTAYGYTF,TGTGCCAGCAGAATGCAGGGGACGGCCTATGGCTACACCTTC
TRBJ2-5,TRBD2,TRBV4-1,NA,CASSQKGARLAGATQYF,TGCGCCAGCAGCCAGAAAGGGGCAAGACTAGCGGGTGCGACCCAGTACTTC
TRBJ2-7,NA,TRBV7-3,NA,CASSLIAGHLEEQYF,TGTGCCAGCAGCCTGATTGCTGGACACCTTGAGGAGCAGTACTTC
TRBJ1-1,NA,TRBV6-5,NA,CASSFGRGNTEAFF,TGTGCCAGCAGTTTTGGCAGGGGGAACACTGAAGCTTTCTTT
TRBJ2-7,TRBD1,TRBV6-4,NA,CASSKDRVQSYEQYF,TGTGCCAGCTCCAAGGACAGGGTCCAGAGCTACGAGCAGTACTTC
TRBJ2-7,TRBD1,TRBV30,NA,CAWGTGRREQYF,TGTGCCTGGGGGACAGGGAGAAGGGAGCAGTACTTC
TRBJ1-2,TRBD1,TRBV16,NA,CASSLGTGYGYTF,TGTGCCAGCAGCCTAGGGACAGGCTATGGCTACACCTTC
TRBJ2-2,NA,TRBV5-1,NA,CASSLINQGNTGELFF,TGCGCCAGCAGCTTGATTAACCAGGGCAACACCGGGGAGCTGTTTTTT
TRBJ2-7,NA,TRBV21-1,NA,CASSKGKRGRMDEQYF,TGTGCCAGCAGCAAAGGTAAGCGGGGGAGGATGGACGAGCAGTACTTC
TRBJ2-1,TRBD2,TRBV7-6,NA,CASSEGLAGGQYNEQFF,TGTGCCAGCAGCGAGGGACTAGCGGGAGGGCAGTACAATGAGCAGTTCTTC
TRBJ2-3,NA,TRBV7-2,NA,CASSSEDTQYF,TGTGCCAGCAGCTCAGAAGATACGCAGTATTTT
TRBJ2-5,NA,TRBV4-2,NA,CASSQEKASGYKETQYF,TGTGCCAGCAGCCAAGAAAAGGCGAGCGGCTATAAAGAGACCCAGTACTTC
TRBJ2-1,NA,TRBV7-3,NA,CASSLTGPIFYNEQFF,TGTGCCAGCAGCTTAACAGGCCCAATATTCTACAATGAGCAGTTCTTC
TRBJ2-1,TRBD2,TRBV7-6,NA,CASSLEAGGISSYNEQFF,TGTGCCAGCAGCTTAGAAGCGGGGGGCATTAGCTCCTACAATGAGCAGTTCTTC
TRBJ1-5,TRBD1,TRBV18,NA,CASSPPPDRDNQPQHF,TGTGCCAGCTCCCCACCCCCGGACAGGGACAATCAGCCCCAGCATTTT
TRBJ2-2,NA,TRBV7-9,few,CASSLQTESFRVLFF,TGTGCCAGCAGCTTACAAACGGAATCGTTTCGAGTGCTGTTTTTT
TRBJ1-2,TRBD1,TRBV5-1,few,CASSSGFIQGGRNGYTF,TGCGCCAGCAGCTCCGGCTTCATACAGGGGGGAAGGAATGGCTACACCTTC
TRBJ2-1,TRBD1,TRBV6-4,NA,CASSVDRGRLREQFF,TGTGCCAGCAGTGTGGACAGGGGGCGCTTACGGGAGCAGTTCTTC
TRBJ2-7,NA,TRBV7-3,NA,CASSQEATDSYEQYF,TGTGCCAGCAGCCAAGAGGCGACAGATTCCTACGAGCAGTACTTC
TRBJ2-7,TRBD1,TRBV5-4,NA,CASGTGPYEQYF,TGTGCTTCCGGGACAGGTCCCTACGAGCAGTACTTC
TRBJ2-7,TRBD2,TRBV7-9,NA,CASSSYPGGGSSYEQYF,TGTGCCAGCAGCTCCTACCCGGGGGGGGGAAGCTCCTACGAGCAGTACTTC
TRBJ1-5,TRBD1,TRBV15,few,CATSRGGTGRNQPQHF,TGTGCCACCAGCAGAGGAGGGACAGGGCGCAATCAGCCCCAGCATTTT
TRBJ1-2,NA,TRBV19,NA,CASSKPPYGYTF,TGTGCCAGTAGTAAACCGCCCTATGGCTACACCTTC
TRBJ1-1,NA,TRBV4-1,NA,CASSPFYNTEAFF,TGCGCCAGCAGTCCCTTTTACAACACTGAAGCTTTCTTT
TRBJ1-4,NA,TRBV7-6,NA,CASSSARGANEKLFF,TGTGCCAGCAGTTCCGCCCGGGGAGCGAATGAAAAACTGTTTTTT
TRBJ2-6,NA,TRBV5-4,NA,CASSMGVGSSGANVLTF,TGTGCCAGCAGCATGGGGGTGGGTAGCTCTGGGGCCAACGTCCTGACTTTC
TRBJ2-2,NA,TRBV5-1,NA,CASSLGDLNTGELFF,TGCGCCAGCAGCTTAGGAGACTTAAACACCGGGGAGCTGTTTTTT
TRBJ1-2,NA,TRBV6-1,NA,CASSPQGQYGYTF,TGTGCCAGCTCCCCACAGGGACAATATGGCTACACCTTC
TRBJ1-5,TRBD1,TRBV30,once,CAWSVQGLYSNQPQHF,TGTGCCTGGAGTGTACAGGGGCTTTATAGCAATCAGCCCCAGCATTTT
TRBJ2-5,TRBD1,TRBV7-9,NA,CASSPTDRGGWETQYF,TGTGCCAGCAGCCCCACGGACAGGGGAGGGTGGGAGACCCAGTACTTC
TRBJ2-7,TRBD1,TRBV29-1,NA,CSAKSGTGAFYEQYF,TGCAGCGCTAAGTCCGGGACAGGGGCTTTCTACGAGCAGTACTTC
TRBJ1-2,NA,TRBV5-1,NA,CASSLLYGGDYGYTF,TGCGCCAGCAGCTTGTTATATGGGGGAGACTATGGCTACACCTTC
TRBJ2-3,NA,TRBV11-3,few,CASSFAGDLQYF,TGTGCCAGCAGCTTTGCAGGAGACTTGCAGTATTTT